This T cell receptor (beta chain) was recovered during a study of blood T cell repertoires in COVID-19. Overall study: The United States, Italy and Spain supplied acute and convalescent COVID-19 samples. T cells, B-cell-depleted T cells, or PBMCs supplied cDNA or gDNA.

Methods used by the authors: Amplification from reference gene primers served as the basis for estimated nucleated cell counts. Clones were sequenced by immunoSEQ multiplex PCR, and TCRdb holds only the in-frame ones, with some missing. The V and J calls and clone size are taken from that table; D and trimming were inferred from the DNA. The profile shows a few hundred thousand clones, about 85% of them singletons. A single count supports this clone. The TCR was taken from a woman in her fifties or sixties with active or convalescent COVID-19. Sequencing was done on a sample of peripheral blood.

The CDR3 loop reads CASSIRSGLAGGADTQYF. CDR3 nucleotide sequence: TGTGCCAGTAGTATCCGCTCTGGGCTAGCGGGAGGCGCAGATACGCAGTATTTT. The chain uses TRBV19 and TRBJ2-3; TRBD2 agrees at 11 bases. CDR3 length equals 18 residues. Germline assignment: CDR1 LNHDA and CDR2 SQIVND (reference sequence). J lost 4 bases, V lost 3 bases, and 12 bases had no gene match.